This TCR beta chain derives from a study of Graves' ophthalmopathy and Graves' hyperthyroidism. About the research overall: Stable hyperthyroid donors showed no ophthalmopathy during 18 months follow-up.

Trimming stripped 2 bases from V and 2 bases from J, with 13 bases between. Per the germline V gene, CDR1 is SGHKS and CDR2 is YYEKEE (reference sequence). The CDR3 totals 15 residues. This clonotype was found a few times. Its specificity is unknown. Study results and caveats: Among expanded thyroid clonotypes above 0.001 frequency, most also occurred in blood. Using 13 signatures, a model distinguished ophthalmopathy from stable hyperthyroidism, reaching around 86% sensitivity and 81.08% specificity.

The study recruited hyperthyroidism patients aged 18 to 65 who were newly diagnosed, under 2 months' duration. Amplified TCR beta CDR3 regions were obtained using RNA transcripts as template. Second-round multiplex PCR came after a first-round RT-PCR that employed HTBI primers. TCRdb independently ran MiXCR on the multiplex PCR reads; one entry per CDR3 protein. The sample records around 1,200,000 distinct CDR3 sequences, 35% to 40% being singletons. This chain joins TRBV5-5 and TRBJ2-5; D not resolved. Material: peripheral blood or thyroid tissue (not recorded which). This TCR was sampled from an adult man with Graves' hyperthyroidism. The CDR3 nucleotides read TGTGCCAGCAGCTTTGTTTTAAGGCTACAAGAGACCCAGTACTTC. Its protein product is CASSFVLRLQETQYF. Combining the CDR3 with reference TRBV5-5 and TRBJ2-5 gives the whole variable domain DAGVTQSPTHLIKTRGQQVTLRCSPISGHKSVSWYQQVLGQGPQFIFQYYEKEERGRGNFPDRFSARQFPNYSSELNVNALLLGDSALYLCASSFVLRLQETQYFGPGTRLLVL.